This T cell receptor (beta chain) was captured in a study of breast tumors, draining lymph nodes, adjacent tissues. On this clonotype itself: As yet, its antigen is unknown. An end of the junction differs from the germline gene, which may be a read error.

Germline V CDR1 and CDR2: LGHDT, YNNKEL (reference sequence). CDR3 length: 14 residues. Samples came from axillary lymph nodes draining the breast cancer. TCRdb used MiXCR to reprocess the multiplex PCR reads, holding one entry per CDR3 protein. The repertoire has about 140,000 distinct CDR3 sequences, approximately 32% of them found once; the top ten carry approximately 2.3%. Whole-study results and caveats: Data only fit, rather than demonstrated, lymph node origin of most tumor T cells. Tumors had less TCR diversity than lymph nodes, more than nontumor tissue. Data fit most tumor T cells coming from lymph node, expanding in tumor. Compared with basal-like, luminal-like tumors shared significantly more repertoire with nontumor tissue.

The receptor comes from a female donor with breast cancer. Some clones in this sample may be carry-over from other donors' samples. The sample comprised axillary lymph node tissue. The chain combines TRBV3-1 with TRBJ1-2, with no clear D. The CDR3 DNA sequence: TGTGCCAGCAGCCTCGGTCATGTTGCCTATGGCTACACATTC. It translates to CASSLGHVAYGYTF.